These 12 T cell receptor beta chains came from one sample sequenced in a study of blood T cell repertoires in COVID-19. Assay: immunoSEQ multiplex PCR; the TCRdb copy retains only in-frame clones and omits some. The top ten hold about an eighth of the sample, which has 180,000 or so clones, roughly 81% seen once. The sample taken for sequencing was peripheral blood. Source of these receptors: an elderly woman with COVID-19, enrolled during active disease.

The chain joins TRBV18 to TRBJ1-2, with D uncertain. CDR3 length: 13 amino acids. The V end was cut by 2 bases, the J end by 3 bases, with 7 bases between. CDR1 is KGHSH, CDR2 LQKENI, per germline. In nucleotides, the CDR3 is TGTGCCAGCTCACCAGGGCGGGACTATGGCTACACCTTC. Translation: CASSPGRDYGYTF.

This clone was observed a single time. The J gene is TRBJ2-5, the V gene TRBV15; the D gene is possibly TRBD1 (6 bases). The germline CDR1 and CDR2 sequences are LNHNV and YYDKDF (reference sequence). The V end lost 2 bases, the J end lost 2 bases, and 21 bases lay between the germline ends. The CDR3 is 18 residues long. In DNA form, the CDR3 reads TGTGCCACCAGCAGACCTCCCCACGACAGGTCCTCACAAGAGACCCAGTACTTC. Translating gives CATSRPPHDRSSQETQYF.

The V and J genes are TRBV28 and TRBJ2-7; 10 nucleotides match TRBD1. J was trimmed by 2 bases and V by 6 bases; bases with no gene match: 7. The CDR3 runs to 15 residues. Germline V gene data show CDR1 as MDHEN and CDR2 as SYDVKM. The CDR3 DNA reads TGTGCCAGCAGGATCGGACAGGGGGTCGCCTACGAGCAGTACTTC. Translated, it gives CASRIGQGVAYEQYF.

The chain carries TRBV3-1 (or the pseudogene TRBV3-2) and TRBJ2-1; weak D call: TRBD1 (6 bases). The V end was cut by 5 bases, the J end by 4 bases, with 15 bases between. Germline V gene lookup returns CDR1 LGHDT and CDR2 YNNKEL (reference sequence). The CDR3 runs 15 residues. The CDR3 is CASSARDDRYNEQFF. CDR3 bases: TGTGCCAGCAGCGCAAGAGATGACAGGTACAATGAGCAGTTCTTC.

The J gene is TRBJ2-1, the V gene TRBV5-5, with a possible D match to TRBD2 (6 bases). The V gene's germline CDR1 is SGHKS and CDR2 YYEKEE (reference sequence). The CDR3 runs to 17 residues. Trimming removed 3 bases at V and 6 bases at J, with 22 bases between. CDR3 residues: CASSSLTGLRLANEQFF. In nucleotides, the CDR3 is TGTGCCAGCAGCTCCCTAACGGGACTTCGATTAGCCAATGAGCAGTTCTTC. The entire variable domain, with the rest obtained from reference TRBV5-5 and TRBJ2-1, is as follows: DAGVTQSPTHLIKTRGQQVTLRCSPISGHKSVSWYQQVLGQGPQFIFQYYEKEERGRGNFPDRFSARQFPNYSSELNVNALLLGDSALYLCASSSLTGLRLANEQFFGPGTRLTVL.

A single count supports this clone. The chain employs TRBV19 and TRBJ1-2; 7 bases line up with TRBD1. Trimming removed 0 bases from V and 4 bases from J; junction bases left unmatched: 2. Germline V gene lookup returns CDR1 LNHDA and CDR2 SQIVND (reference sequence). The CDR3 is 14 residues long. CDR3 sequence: CASSIDGTVYGYTF. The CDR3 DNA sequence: TGTGCCAGTAGTATAGACGGGACAGTCTATGGCTACACCTTC.

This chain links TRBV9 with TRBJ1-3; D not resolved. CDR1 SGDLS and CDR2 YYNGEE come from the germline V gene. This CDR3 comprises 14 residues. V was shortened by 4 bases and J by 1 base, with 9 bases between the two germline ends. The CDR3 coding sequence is TGTGCCAGCAGCTACGACTTATCTGGAAACACCATATATTTT. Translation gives CASSYDLSGNTIYF.

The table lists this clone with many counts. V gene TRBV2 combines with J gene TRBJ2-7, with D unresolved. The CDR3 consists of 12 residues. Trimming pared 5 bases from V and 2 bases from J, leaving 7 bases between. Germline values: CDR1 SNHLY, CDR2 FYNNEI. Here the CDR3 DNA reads TGTGCCAGCAGTTTCCCTGCCTACGAGCAGTACTTC. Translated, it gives CASSFPAYEQYF.

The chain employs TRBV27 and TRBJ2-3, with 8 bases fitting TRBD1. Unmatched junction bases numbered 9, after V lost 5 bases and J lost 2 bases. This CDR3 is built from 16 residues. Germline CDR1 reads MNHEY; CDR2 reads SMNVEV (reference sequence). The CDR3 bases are TGTGCCAGCAGTCTCGGACAGGGAACTTACACAGATACGCAGTATTTT. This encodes CASSLGQGTYTDTQYF.

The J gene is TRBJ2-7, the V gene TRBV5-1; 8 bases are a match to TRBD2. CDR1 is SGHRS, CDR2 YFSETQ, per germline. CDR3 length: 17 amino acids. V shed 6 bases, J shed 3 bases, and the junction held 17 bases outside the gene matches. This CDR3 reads CASNPQSERGLNYEQYF. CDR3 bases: TGCGCCAGCAATCCTCAATCTGAGCGGGGGCTGAACTACGAGCAGTACTTC.

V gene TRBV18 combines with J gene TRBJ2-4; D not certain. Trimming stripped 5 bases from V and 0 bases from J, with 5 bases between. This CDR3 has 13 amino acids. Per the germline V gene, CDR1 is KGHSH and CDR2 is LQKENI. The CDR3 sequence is CASSEVAKNIQYF. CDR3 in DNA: TGTGCCAGCTCAGAGGTAGCCAAAAACATTCAGTACTTC. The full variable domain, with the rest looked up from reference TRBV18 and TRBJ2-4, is NAGVMQNPRHLVRRRGQEARLRCSPMKGHSHVYWYRQLPEEGLKFMVYLQKENIIDESGMPKERFSAEFPKEGPSILRIQQVVRGDSAAYFCASSEVAKNIQYFGAGTRLSVL.

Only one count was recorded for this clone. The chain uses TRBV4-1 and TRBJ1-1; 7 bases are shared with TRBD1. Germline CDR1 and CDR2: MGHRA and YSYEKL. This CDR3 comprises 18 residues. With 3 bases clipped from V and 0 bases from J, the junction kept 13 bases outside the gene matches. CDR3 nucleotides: TGCGCCAGCAGCCAGAGTACAGGGGAGATCCTTATGAACACTGAAGCTTTCTTT. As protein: CASSQSTGEILMNTEAFF.